The 8 T cell receptor beta chains below were found in one sample sequenced in a study of T cell responses to AZD1222 COVID-19 vaccine. Method: immunoSEQ multiplex PCR; TCRdb's copy keeps in-frame clones and lacks some. The table lists tens of thousands of clones, about nine tenths of them singletons, with roughly a quarter in the top ten. The sample consisted of peripheral blood, taken on day 0 of AZD1222 vaccination. These receptor sequences come from an adult in good health.

The chain carries TRBV7-2 and TRBJ2-1; 11 bases match TRBD2. Germline CDR1 reads SGHTA; CDR2 reads FQGNSA. V gave up 3 bases and J gave up 5 bases; unmatched junction bases: 0. CDR3 length: 14 amino acids. The CDR3 nucleotides read TGTGCCAGCAGCTTGACTAGCGGGAACAATGAGCAGTTCTTC. It yields the protein CASSLTSGNNEQFF.

The rearrangement joins TRBV15 to TRBJ2-3, with a weak D call TRBD1 (5 bases). Looked up from germline, CDR1 is LNHNV and CDR2 is YYDKDF (reference sequence). Trimming cost V 2 bases and J 2 bases, with 8 bases left between them. This CDR3 has 14 residues. CDR3 loop: CATSRIQVTDTQYF. The CDR3 nucleotides are TGTGCCACCAGCAGAATACAGGTCACAGATACGCAGTATTTT.

This clone was recorded once. The chain uses TRBV4-2 and TRBJ2-2; 9 nucleotides match TRBD1. Germline trimming cut 1 base from V and 4 bases from J; bases unmatched to any gene: 10. The CDR3 sequence is 18 residues long. Germline CDR1 is LGHNA and CDR2 is YNFKEQ. The CDR3 sequence is CASSQGQGVAVGTGELFF. CDR3 nucleotide sequence: TGTGCCAGCAGCCAAGGACAGGGGGTAGCAGTAGGCACCGGGGAGCTGTTTTTT.

The CDR3 nucleotides read TGCGCCAGCAGTCAAGACAGATTCTACGAGCAGTACTTC. Amino acid sequence: CASSQDRFYEQYF. The rearrangement links TRBV23-1 to TRBJ2-7; a possible D gene is TRBD1 (5 bases). TRBV23-1 is annotated as an ORF whose role is uncertain. CDR3 length: 13 residues. Trimming cost V 2 bases and J 3 bases, with 8 bases left between them.

The gene calls are TRBV6-5 and TRBJ1-5; weak D call: TRBD1 (6 bases). Germline V lookup: CDR1 MNHEY, CDR2 SVGAGI. Trimming left V 5 bases short and J 5 bases short, with 16 bases between. The CDR3 contains 15 residues. DNA of the CDR3: TGTGCCAGCAGTCGCGGGTGGACAGCCGATCAGCCCCAGCATTTT. This codes for CASSRGWTADQPQHF.

The chain combines TRBV27 with TRBJ1-1; D remains ambiguous. There are 14 residues in the CDR3. Trimming left V 5 bases short and J 2 bases short, with 12 bases between. Germline V gene sequence: CDR1 MNHEY, CDR2 SMNVEV (reference sequence). The CDR3 sequence: CASSARFRNTEAFF. For the CDR3, the DNA is TGTGCCAGCAGTGCCAGATTCCGAAACACTGAAGCTTTCTTT.

The rearrangement uses TRBV15 and TRBJ1-5; 8 nucleotides line up with TRBD1. Per the germline V gene, CDR1 is LNHNV and CDR2 is YYDKDF (reference sequence). Trimming took 0 bases from V and 4 from J; bases not matched to a gene: 11. This CDR3 is built from 18 residues. CDR3 coding DNA: TGTGCCACCAGCAGAGATAGGCCAGGGGGCTCTAAGAATCAGCCCCAGCATTTT. Its protein product is CATSRDRPGGSKNQPQHF.

DNA of the CDR3: TGTGCCAGCAGTTTATTCGTGGACAGCAATCAGCCCCAGCATTTT. It specifies CASSLFVDSNQPQHF. The chain recombines TRBV27 with TRBJ1-5; D remains unclear. The germline V and J ends were trimmed by 1 base and 1 base, with 8 bases remaining between them. CDR1 and CDR2 from the germline V gene are MNHEY and SMNVEV (reference sequence). This CDR3 has 15 residues.